This TCR beta chain was documented in a study of cytomegalovirus exposure and HLA in healthy donors. This clone was counted between two and nine times. Its antigen is still unknown. Overall study findings and caveats: Later work found that TCR association rates differed between HLA loci; DRB1 had the most and HLA-C the fewest. Excluded: some indistinguishable V segments such as TRBV6-2 and TRBV6-3.

The PCR had 60 Vbeta and 13 Jbeta primers. The assay was immunoSEQ multiplex PCR, and TCRdb's table has in-frame clones only and misses some. This sample has 180,000 or so clones, with roughly a tenth found just once. V was trimmed by 4 bases and J by 4 bases, leaving 14 bases between them. The CDR3 sequence is 15 residues long. The germline CDR1 and CDR2 sequences are SGHNT and YYREEE (reference sequence). The source is a young woman in good health and CMV-seropositive. The rearrangement joins TRBV5-4 to TRBJ1-4; the D is unclear. Sequencing was done on a sample of PBMCs. The CDR3 DNA follows: TGTGCCAGCAGCCCGGGAGGCCCCATTAATGAAAAACTGTTTTTT. As protein: CASSPGGPINEKLFF. The full variable domain, in which reference TRBV5-4 and TRBJ1-4 provide the parts outside the CDR3, is ETGVTQSPTHLIKTRGQQVTLRCSSQSGHNTVSWYQQALGQGPQFIFQYYREEENGRGNFPPRFSGLQFPNYSSELNVNALELDDSALYLCASSPGGPINEKLFFGSGTQLSVL.